The present T cell receptor beta chain was sequenced within a study of blood T cells in healthy people across ages. Regarding the study as a whole: Older individuals had lower TCR beta diversity per million T cells (the decline was roughly linear). Compared with aged donors, long-lived donors showed fewer expanded clones, suggesting selection.

For the second PCR, which ran for about 7 to 11 cycles, a sample-barcoded 5' primer and a J-beta primer mix were used. From the 5' RACE reads, TCRdb called clonotypes with MiXCR, one entry per CDR3 protein. The profile covers nearly 800,000 distinct CDR3 sequences, with about 56% appearing a single time and under 30% taken by the ten largest. In the case of this clonotype: Its target is unknown.

Germline CDR1 and CDR2: ENHRY and SYGVKD. Losses at the gene ends were 4 bases for V and 5 bases for J; bases not matched to a gene: 5. CDR3 length equals 15 residues. The sample consisted of blood. The source is a middle-aged man in good health. The chain combines TRBV10-3 with TRBJ2-1; 10 bases align to TRBD2. CDR3: CAISVSSGRNNEQFF. In DNA, the CDR3 is TGTGCCATCAGTGTATCTAGCGGGAGAAACAATGAGCAGTTCTTC.